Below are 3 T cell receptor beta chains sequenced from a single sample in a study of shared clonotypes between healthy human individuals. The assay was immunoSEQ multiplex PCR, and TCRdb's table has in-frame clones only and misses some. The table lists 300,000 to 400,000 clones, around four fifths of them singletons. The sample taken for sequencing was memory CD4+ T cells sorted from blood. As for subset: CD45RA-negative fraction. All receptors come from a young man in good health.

CDR3 amino acids: CASSFRTGSSYNEQFF. The CDR3 DNA is TGTGCCAGCAGCTTCCGGACAGGGAGCTCCTACAATGAGCAGTTCTTC. This chain uses TRBV9 with TRBJ2-1; TRBD1 matches at 8 bases. The CDR3 sequence is 16 residues long. Germline lookup yields CDR1 SGDLS and CDR2 YYNGEE. With 4 bases clipped from V and 0 bases from J, the junction kept 6 bases outside the gene matches.

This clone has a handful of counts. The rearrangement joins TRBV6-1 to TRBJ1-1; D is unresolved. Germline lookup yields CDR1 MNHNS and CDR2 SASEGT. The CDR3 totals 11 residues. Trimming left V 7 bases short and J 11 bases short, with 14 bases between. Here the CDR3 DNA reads TGTGCCAGCACCAACACGAATCTGGCTTTCTTT. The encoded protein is CASTNTNLAFF.

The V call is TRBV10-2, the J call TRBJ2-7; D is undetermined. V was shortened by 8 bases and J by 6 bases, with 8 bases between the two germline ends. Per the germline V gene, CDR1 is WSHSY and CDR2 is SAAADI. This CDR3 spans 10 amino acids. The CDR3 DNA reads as TGCGCCAGCGCCTCGGGCGAGCAGTACTTC. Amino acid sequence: CASASGEQYF.